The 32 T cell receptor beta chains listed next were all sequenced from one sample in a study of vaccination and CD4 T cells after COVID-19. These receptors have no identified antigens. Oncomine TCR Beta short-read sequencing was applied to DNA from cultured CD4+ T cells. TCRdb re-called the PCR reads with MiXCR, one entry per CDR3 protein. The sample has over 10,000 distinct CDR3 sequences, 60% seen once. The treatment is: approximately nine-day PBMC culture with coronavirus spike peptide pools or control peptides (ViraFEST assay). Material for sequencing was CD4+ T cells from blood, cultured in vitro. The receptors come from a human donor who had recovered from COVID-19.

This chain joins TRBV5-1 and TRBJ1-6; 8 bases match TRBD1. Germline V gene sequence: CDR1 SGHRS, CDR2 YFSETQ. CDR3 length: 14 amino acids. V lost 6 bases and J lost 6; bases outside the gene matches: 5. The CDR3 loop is CASNTGGRNSPLHF. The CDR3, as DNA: TGCGCCAGCAACACAGGGGGACGTAATTCACCCCTCCACTTT.

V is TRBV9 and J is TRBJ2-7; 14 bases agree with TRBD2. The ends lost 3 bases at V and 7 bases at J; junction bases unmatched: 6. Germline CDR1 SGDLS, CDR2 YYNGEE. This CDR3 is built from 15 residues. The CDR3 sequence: CASSAGTSGSNEQYF. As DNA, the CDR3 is TGTGCCAGCAGCGCGGGGACTAGCGGGAGTAATGAGCAGTACTTC. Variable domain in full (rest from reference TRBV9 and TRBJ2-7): DSGVTQTPKHLITATGQRVTLRCSPRSGDLSVYWYQQSLDQGLQFLIQYYNGEERAKGNILERFSAQQFPDLHSELNLSSLELGDSALYFCASSAGTSGSNEQYFGPGTRLTVT.

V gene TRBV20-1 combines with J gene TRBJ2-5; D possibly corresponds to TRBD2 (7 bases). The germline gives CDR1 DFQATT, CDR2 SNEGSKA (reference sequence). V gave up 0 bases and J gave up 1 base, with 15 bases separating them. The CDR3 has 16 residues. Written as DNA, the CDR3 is TGCAGTGCTAGAGAGGGACTGGGGGGGGCCCAAGAGACCCAGTACTTC. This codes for CSAREGLGGAQETQYF.

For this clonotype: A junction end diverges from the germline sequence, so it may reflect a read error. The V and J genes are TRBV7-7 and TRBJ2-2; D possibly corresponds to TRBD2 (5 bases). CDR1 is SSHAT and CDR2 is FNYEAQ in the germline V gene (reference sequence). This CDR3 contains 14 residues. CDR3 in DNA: TGTGCTAGCAGCCCCAAAGGAGGACTCGGGGAGCTGTTTTTT. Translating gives CASSPKGGLGELFF.

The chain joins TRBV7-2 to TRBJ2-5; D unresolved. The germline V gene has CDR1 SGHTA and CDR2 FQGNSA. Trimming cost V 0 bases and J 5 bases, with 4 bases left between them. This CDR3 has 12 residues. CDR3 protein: CASSLASETQYF. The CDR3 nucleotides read TGTGCCAGCAGCTTAGCGTCCGAGACCCAGTACTTC.

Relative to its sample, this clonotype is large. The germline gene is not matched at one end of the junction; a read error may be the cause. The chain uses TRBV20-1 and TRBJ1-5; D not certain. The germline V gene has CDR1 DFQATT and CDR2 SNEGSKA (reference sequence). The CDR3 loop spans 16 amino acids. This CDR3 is CSAREPGLGSNQPQHF. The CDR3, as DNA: TGCAGTGCAAGAGAGCCGGGGTTAGGTAGCAATCAGCCCCAGCATTTT.

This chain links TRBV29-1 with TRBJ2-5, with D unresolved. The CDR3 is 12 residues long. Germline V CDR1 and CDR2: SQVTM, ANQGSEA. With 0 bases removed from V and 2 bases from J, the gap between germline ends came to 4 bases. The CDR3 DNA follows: TGCAGCGTTGAAGAATTACAAGAGACCCAGTACTTC. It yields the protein CSVEELQETQYF.

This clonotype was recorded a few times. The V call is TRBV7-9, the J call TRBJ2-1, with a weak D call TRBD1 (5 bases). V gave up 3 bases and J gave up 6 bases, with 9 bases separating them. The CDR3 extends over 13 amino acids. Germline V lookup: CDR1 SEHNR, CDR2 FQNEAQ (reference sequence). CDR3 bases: TGTGCCAGCAGCTTGTTGGGGCCCAATGAGCAGTTCTTC. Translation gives CASSLLGPNEQFF.

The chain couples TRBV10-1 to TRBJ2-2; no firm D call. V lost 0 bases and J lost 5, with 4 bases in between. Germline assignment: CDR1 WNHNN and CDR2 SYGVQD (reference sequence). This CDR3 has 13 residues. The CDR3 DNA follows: TGCGCCAGCAGTGAGTCTGGGACCGGGGAGCTGTTTTTT. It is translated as CASSESGTGELFF.

CDR3 in amino acids: CASTTGPTDTQYF. For the CDR3, the DNA is TGTGCCAGCACGACGGGGCCCACAGATACGCAGTATTTT. J is TRBJ2-3 and V is TRBV6-2 or TRBV6-3, with D tentatively TRBD1 or TRBD2 (5 bases each). Germline CDR1 is MNHEY and CDR2 is SVGEGT. This CDR3 spans 13 amino acids. V dropped 7 bases and J dropped 2 bases, with 10 bases sitting between them.

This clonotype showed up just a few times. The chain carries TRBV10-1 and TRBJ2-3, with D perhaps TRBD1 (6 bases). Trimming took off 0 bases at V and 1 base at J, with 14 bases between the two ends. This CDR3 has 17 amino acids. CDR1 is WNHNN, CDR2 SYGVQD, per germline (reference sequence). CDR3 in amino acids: CASSESRQALGTDTQYF. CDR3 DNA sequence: TGCGCCAGCAGTGAGTCTCGACAGGCGCTAGGCACAGATACGCAGTATTTT.

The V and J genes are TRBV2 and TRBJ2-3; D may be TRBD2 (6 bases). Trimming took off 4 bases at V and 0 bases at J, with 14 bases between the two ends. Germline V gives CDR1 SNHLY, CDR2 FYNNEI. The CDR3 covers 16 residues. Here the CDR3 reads CASSGAGTTSTDTQYF. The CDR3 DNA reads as TGTGCCAGCAGTGGGGCGGGAACAACTAGCACAGATACGCAGTATTTT.

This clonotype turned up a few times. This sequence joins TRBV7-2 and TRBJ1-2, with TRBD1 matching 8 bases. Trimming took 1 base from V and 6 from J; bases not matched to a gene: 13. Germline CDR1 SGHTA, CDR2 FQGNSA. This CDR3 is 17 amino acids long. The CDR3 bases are TGTGCCAGCAGCTTAGGGACAGGGAAGTCGCCGGGGGATGGCTACACCTTC. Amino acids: CASSLGTGKSPGDGYTF. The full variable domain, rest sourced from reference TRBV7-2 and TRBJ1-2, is GAGVSQSPSNKVTEKGKDVELRCDPISGHTALYWYRQSLGQGLEFLIYFQGNSAPDKSGLPSDRFSAERTGGSVSTLTIQRTQQEDSAVYLCASSLGTGKSPGDGYTFGSGTRLTVV.

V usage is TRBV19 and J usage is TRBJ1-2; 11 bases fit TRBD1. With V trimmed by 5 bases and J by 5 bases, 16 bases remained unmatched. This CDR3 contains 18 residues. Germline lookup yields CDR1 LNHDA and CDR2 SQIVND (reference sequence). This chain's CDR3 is CASSPPGQGVNLKYGYTF. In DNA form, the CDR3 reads TGTGCCAGTAGTCCGCCGGGACAGGGGGTTAATTTGAAGTATGGCTACACCTTC.

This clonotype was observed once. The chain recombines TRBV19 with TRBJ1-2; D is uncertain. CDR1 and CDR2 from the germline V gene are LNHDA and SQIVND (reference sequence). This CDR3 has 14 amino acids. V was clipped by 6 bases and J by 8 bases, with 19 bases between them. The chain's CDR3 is CASSRADVRKGYTF. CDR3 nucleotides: TGTGCCAGTAGCCGGGCCGACGTACGGAAAGGCTACACCTTC. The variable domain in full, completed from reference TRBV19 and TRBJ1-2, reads DGGITQSPKYLFRKEGQNVTLSCEQNLNHDAMYWYRQDPGQGLRLIYYSQIVNDFQKGDIAEGYSVSREKKESFPLTVTSAQKNPTAFYLCASSRADVRKGYTFGSGTRLTVV.

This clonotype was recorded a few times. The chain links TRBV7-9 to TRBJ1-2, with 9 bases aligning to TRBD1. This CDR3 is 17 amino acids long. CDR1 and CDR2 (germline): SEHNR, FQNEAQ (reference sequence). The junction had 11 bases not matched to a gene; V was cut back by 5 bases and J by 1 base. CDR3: CASSPRGQGNFNYGYTF. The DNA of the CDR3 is TGTGCCAGCAGCCCGCGGGGACAGGGAAACTTTAACTATGGCTACACCTTC.

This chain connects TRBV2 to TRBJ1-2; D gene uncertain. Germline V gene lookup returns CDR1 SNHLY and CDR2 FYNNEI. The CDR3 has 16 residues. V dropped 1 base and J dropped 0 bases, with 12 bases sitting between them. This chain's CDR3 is CASSEGIFAANYGYTF. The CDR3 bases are TGTGCCAGCAGTGAAGGGATTTTCGCGGCTAACTATGGCTACACCTTC. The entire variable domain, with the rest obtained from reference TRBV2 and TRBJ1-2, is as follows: EPEVTQTPSHQVTQMGQEVILRCVPISNHLYFYWYRQILGQKVEFLVSFYNNEISEKSEIFDDQFSVERPDGSNFTLKIRSTKLEDSAMYFCASSEGIFAANYGYTFGSGTRLTVV.

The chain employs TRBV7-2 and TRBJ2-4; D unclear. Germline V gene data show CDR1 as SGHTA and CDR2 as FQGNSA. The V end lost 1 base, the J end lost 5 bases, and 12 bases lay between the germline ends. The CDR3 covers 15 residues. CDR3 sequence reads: CASSLGAFSQNIQYF. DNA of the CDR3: TGTGCCAGCAGCTTAGGGGCGTTTTCCCAAAACATTCAGTACTTC.

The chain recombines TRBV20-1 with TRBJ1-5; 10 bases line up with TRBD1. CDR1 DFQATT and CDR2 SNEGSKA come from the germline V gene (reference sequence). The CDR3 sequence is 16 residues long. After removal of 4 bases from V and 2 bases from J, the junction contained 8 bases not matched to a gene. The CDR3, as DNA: TGCAGTGCTACACCCGGGACAGGGGTTGGCAATCAGCCCCAGCATTTT. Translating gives CSATPGTGVGNQPQHF.

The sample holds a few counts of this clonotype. In nucleotides, the CDR3 is TGTGCCAGCAGCAAGCAAGGGAACGAGCAGTACTTC. It yields the protein CASSKQGNEQYF. The V and J genes are TRBV7-2 and TRBJ2-7, with unresolved D. Trimming cost V 5 bases and J 5 bases, with 10 bases left between them. CDR3 size: 12 residues. The germline gives CDR1 SGHTA, CDR2 FQGNSA.

The CDR3, as DNA: TGTGCCAGCAGCTTGACGGGGGACGTCTCCTACGAGCAGTACTTC. It translates to CASSLTGDVSYEQYF. The chain combines TRBV5-6 with TRBJ2-7; D is possibly TRBD2 (6 bases). Trimming pared 1 base from V and 0 bases from J, leaving 11 bases between. There are 15 residues in the CDR3. CDR1 SGHDT and CDR2 YYEEEE come from the germline V gene.

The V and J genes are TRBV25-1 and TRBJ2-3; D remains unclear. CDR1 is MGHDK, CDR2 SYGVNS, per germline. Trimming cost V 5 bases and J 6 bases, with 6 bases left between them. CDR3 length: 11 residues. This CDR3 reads CASSLSDTQYF. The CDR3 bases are TGTGCCAGCAGTCTATCGGATACGCAGTATTTT.

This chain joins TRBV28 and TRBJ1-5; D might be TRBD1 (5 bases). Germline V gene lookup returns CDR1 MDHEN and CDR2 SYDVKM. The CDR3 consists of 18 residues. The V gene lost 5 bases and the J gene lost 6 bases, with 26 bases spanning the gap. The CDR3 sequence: CASSPPGGDGGYSQPQHF. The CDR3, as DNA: TGTGCCAGCAGTCCTCCAGGTGGGGACGGAGGGTATAGTCAGCCCCAGCATTTT.

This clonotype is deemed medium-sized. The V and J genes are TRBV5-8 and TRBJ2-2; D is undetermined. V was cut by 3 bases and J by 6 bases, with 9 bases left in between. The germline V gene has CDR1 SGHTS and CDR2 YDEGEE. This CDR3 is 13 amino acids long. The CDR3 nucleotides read TGTGCCAGCAGCTCCGGCTCTTCCGGGGAGCTGTTTTTT. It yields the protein CASSSGSSGELFF.

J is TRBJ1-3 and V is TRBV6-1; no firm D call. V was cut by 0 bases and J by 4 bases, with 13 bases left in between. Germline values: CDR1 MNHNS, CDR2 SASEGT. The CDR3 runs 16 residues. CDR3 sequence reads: CASSEAKLTWGNTIYF. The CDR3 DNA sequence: TGTGCCAGCAGTGAAGCGAAGTTGACATGGGGAAACACCATATATTTT.

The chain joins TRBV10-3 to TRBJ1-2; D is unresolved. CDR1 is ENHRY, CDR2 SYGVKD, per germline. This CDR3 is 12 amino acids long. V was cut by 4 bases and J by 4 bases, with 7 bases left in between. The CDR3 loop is CAISVDFYGYTF. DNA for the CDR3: TGTGCCATCAGTGTTGACTTCTATGGCTACACCTTC.

CDR3 amino acids: CASRRVRGPGNTIYF. The CDR3 bases are TGTGCCAGCAGGAGAGTCCGGGGCCCTGGAAACACCATATATTTT. The V and J genes are TRBV6-1 and TRBJ1-3; D perhaps matches TRBD1 (5 bases). Germline assignment: CDR1 MNHNS and CDR2 SASEGT. The CDR3 sequence is 15 residues long. Trimming shortened V by 6 bases and J by 2 bases, and 14 bases separated the two germline ends.

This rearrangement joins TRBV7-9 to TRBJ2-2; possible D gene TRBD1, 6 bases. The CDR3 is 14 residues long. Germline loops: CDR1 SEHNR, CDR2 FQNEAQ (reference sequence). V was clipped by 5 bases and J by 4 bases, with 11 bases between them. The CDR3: CASSPGATTGELFF. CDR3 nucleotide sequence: TGTGCCAGCAGCCCAGGGGCAACCACCGGGGAGCTGTTTTTT.

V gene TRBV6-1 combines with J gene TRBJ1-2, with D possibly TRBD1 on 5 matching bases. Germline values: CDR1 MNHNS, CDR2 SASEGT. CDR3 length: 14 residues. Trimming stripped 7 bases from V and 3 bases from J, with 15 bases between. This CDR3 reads CASNQGNGDYGYTF. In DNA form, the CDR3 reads TGTGCCAGCAACCAGGGTAACGGAGACTATGGCTACACCTTC.

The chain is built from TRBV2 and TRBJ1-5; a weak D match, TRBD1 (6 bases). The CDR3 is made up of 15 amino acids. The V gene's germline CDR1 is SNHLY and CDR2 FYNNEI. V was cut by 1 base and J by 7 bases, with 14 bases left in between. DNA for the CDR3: TGTGCCAGCAGTGAAGGTGGGGGGGCGCACCAGCCCCAGCATTTT. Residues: CASSEGGGAHQPQHF.

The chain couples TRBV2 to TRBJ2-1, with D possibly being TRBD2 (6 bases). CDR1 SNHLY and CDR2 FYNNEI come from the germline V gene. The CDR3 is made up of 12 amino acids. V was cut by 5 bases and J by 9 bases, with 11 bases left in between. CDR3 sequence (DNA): TGTGCCAGCAGTTACCTAGCGAGTGAGCAGTTCTTC. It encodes CASSYLASEQFF.

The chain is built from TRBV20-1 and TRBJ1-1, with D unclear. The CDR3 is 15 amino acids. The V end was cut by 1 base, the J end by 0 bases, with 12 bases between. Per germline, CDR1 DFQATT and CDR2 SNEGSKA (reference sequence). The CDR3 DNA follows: TGCAGTGCTAGAGTTTTTCTAGAGCTGAACACTGAAGCTTTCTTT. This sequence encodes CSARVFLELNTEAFF.